This entry concerns a single T cell receptor (beta chain). Antigen: not known. This specimen comes from a study of CD8 T cells in ankylosing spondylitis. Study-wide findings and caveats: Clones linked to disease were reported to show significant enrichment in matched ankylosing spondylitis synovial fluid. Earlier reports found some motif variants in synovial fluid and blood in reactive arthritis. A motif in TCR beta, a set of eight highly homologous variants, appeared characteristic of ankylosing spondylitis blood.

With 4 bases clipped from V and 10 bases from J, the junction kept 6 bases outside the gene matches. This CDR3 is 14 amino acids long. CDR1 and CDR2 from the germline V gene are LGHDT and YNNKEL (reference sequence). TCRdb processed the 5' RACE reads anew with MiXCR; each CDR3 protein has one entry. The sample lists 25,000 to 35,000 distinct CDR3 sequences; 13% to 15% were seen once. The clonotype comes from a male donor with ankylosing spondylitis or in good health (not recorded which). The specimen was blood. This sequence joins TRBV3-1 and TRBJ1-6; 8 bases fit TRBD1. The chain's CDR3 is CASSLFDRGSPLHF. In nucleotides, the CDR3 is TGTGCCAGCAGCCTTTTTGACAGGGGCTCACCCCTCCACTTT.